Detailed here is one T cell receptor (beta chain). Its target is unknown. These data belong to a study of cytomegalovirus exposure and HLA in healthy donors. Study observations and caveats: TCR beta sequences numbering around 15,000 were associated with HLA alleles at 0.05 false discovery rate in a later analysis. Later analysis showed TCR association rates varying by HLA locus, highest for DRB1 and lowest for HLA-C. Diagnosis of cytomegalovirus status made by the classifier reportedly showed high specificity and sensitivity. Common viral pathogens were later found to be apparently linked to several of the most significant clusters.

The junction had 7 bases not matched to a gene; V was cut back by 7 bases and J by 4 bases. This CDR3 region has 14 residues. Germline CDR1 reads MNHNS; CDR2 reads SASEGT. The primer mix had 60 Vbeta and 13 Jbeta primers. Some clones are missing from TCRdb's copy, which holds only in-frame ones; the method was immunoSEQ multiplex PCR. Of 79,000 or so clones in the sample, under 85% were seen once. Sequencing input: PBMCs. The receptor comes from a woman in her 40s in good health and CMV-seropositive. The chain carries TRBV6-1 and TRBJ1-5; 7 bases agree with TRBD1. CDR3 nucleotides: TGTGCCAGCACTATCCGGGACAGAAATCAGCCCCAGCATTTT. Its translation: CASTIRDRNQPQHF.